A selection of T cell receptor beta chains follows, all from one sample in a study of OX40 agonist ivuxolimab in advanced cancers. Profiled with immunoSEQ multiplex PCR; TCRdb holds only in-frame clones, not every one. The table shows 80,000 to 100,000 clones, with over 85% occurring only once. The sequencing used CD4+ or CD8+ T cells sorted from blood, collected in a trial of the OX40 agonist ivuxolimab. The receptors originated from an adult with an advanced solid tumor such as melanoma, head and neck, liver or kidney cancer. The CDR3 runs from the conserved cysteine through the conserved F or W. A D gene is named only where the DNA matches it firmly. Some rows have no size entry. The others give once, few or many, or a class for an expanded clone.

TRBD1 TRBJ1-2 . TRBV19 CASSKGTGTDSYGYTF TGTGCCAGTAGCAAAGGGACTGGGACAGATTCCTATGGCTACACCTTC
. TRBJ1-4 . TRBV7-9 CASSSDPPNEKLFF TGTGCCAGCAGCTCGGACCCACCTAATGAAAAACTGTTTTTT
. TRBJ1-5 . TRBV27 CASSSTAHSNQPQHF TGTGCCAGCAGTTCGACGGCCCATAGCAATCAGCCCCAGCATTTT
. TRBJ2-1 . TRBV7-9 CASSSSGTSDEQFF TGTGCCAGCAGCTCGTCCGGGACATCCGATGAGCAGTTCTTC
. TRBJ2-2 . TRBV9 CASSVESTGELFF TGTGCCAGCAGCGTAGAGTCCACCGGGGAGCTGTTTTTT
. TRBJ2-1 . TRBV7-2 CASSPGMGLFNEQFF TGTGCCAGCAGCCCTGGAATGGGTCTCTTCAATGAGCAGTTCTTC
. TRBJ1-2 . TRBV30 CAWSVYTAAYGYTF TGTGCCTGGAGTGTGTACACCGCCGCCTATGGCTACACCTTC
. TRBJ1-6 . TRBV19 CASSISRTASSPLHF TGTGCCAGTAGTATCTCCCGGACAGCAAGTTCACCCCTCCACTTT
. TRBJ1-2 once TRBV4-2 CASSQERRANYGYTF TGTGCCAGCAGCCAAGAAAGAAGGGCTAACTATGGCTACACCTTC
. TRBJ1-2 . TRBV6-1 CASSPEDFNGYTF TGTGCCAGCAGTCCTGAGGATTTCAATGGCTACACCTTC
. TRBJ1-2 . TRBV5-8 CASSWFLRDKSSANYGYTF TGTGCCAGCAGCTGGTTCCTACGGGACAAGTCTTCAGCTAACTATGGCTACACCTTC
. TRBJ2-3 once TRBV15 CATSTAQLPDTQYF TGTGCCACCAGCACGGCCCAGCTTCCAGATACGCAGTATTTT
. TRBJ2-7 . TRBV9 CASSSRGEDEQYF TGTGCCAGCAGCTCAAGGGGAGAGGACGAGCAGTACTTC
TRBD1 TRBJ1-2 . TRBV5-1 CASRNGTGNYGYTF TGCGCCAGCAGAAATGGGACAGGGAACTATGGCTACACCTTC
TRBD1 TRBJ1-5 . TRBV4-1 CASSQDASLRGGSNQPQHF TGCGCCAGCAGCCAAGATGCCTCTCTCAGGGGGGGAAGCAATCAGCCCCAGCATTTT
TRBD2 TRBJ2-2 . TRBV5-1 CASSSRGLAGGTGELFF TGCGCCAGCAGCTCAAGGGGACTAGCGGGGGGCACCGGGGAGCTGTTTTTT
. TRBJ2-2 . TRBV5-8 CASSLGQRNTGELFF TGTGCCAGCAGCTTGGGACAGAGGAACACCGGGGAGCTGTTTTTT
. TRBJ1-6 . TRBV7-2 CASSLANSPLHF TGTGCCAGCAGCCTCGCTAATTCACCCCTCCACTTT
TRBD1 TRBJ2-5 . TRBV27 CASSGFRDSHKETQYF TGTGCCAGCAGTGGCTTTCGGGACAGCCATAAAGAGACCCAGTACTTC
. TRBJ2-3 once TRBV19 CASSRLAGRSTDTQYF TGTGCCAGTAGTAGATTGGCGGGGAGAAGCACAGATACGCAGTATTTT
TRBD1 TRBJ2-1 . TRBV7-2 CASSPPTGFNEQFF TGTGCCAGCAGCCCTCCGACAGGGTTCAATGAGCAGTTCTTC
. TRBJ1-2 . TRBV9 CASSTRQENYGYTF TGTGCCAGCAGCACCCGACAGGAGAACTATGGCTACACCTTC
. TRBJ2-5 . TRBV5-1 CASSLGYTETQYF TGCGCCAGCAGCTTGGGTTATACGGAGACCCAGTACTTC
TRBD2 TRBJ2-1 . TRBV5-4 CASSPGLAGAINEQFF TGTGCCAGCAGCCCCGGACTAGCGGGGGCCATCAATGAGCAGTTCTTC
TRBD1 TRBJ2-1 . TRBV5-1 CASRVGTGKYNEQFF TGCGCCAGCAGGGTAGGGACAGGGAAATACAATGAGCAGTTCTTC
. TRBJ2-1 once TRBV7-9 CATSPQGGNEQFF TGTGCCACGTCCCCACAGGGAGGCAATGAGCAGTTCTTC
. TRBJ1-1 once TRBV28 CASTYVRRNTEAFF TGTGCCAGCACCTACGTGAGGAGGAACACTGAAGCTTTCTTT
. TRBJ2-2 few TRBV18 CASSRTPTGELFF TGTGCCAGCTCACGGACGCCCACCGGGGAGCTGTTTTTT
TRBD1 TRBJ2-6 once TRBV19 CASGDRAGANVLTF TGTGCCAGTGGAGACAGGGCTGGGGCCAACGTCCTGACTTTC
. TRBJ2-3 once TRBV19 CASNPGPTDTQYF TGTGCCAGTAACCCGGGGCCCACAGATACGCAGTATTTT
. TRBJ2-7 . TRBV4-3 CASSQVPAGTYEQYF TGCGCCAGCAGCCAAGTCCCGGCAGGGACCTACGAGCAGTACTTC
. TRBJ1-5 once TRBV19 CATSPGQGNQPQHF TGTGCCACCTCACCAGGACAAGGAAATCAGCCCCAGCATTTT
. TRBJ1-2 once TRBV2 CASRGGGIYGYTF TGTGCCAGCAGGGGAGGGGGGATCTATGGCTACACCTTC
TRBD1 TRBJ1-3 . TRBV11-1 CASSLGGQLSGNTIYF TGTGCCAGCAGCTTAGGGGGACAGCTCTCTGGAAACACCATATATTTT
TRBD1 TRBJ2-7 . TRBV6-6 CAGGTGTSYEQYF TGTGCCGGGGGGACAGGGACCTCCTACGAGCAGTACTTC
. TRBJ1-5 . TRBV23-1 CASSLCQPETGQPQHF TGCGCCAGCAGTCTTTGCCAGCCGGAGACAGGTCAGCCCCAGCATTTT
. TRBJ2-4 few TRBV30 CAWRGGQKNIQYF TGTGCCTGGAGGGGGGGACAGAAAAACATTCAGTACTTC
. TRBJ2-3 once TRBV15 CATSRDKDTQYF TGTGCCACCAGCAGAGATAAGGATACGCAGTATTTT
. TRBJ2-1 . TRBV6-1 CASTHDEQFF TGTGCCAGCACCCATGATGAGCAGTTCTTC
. TRBJ1-4 . TRBV7-9 CASSLRPGPRGGEKLFF TGTGCCAGCAGCTTAAGGCCAGGCCCACGCGGGGGTGAAAAACTGTTTTTT
TRBD2 TRBJ2-1 . TRBV7-8 CASSHSGASSYNEQFF TGTGCCAGCAGCCACAGCGGGGCGAGCTCCTACAATGAGCAGTTCTTC
. TRBJ2-1 . TRBV2 CASSEVLVSVDEQFF TGTGCCAGCAGTGAAGTGCTAGTCTCGGTAGATGAGCAGTTCTTC
. TRBJ1-1 . TRBV6-6 CASSRGGLEAFF TGTGCCAGCAGTCGGGGGGGTCTTGAAGCTTTCTTT
. TRBJ2-5 . TRBV25-1 CASLFRDGVGQETQYF TGTGCCAGTTTATTCCGGGACGGCGTGGGTCAAGAGACCCAGTACTTC
. TRBJ2-7 . TRBV28 CASSLDGVYEQYF TGTGCCAGCAGTTTGGACGGCGTCTACGAGCAGTACTTC
. TRBJ2-6 . TRBV19 CASSIFRQGLGSGANVLTF TGTGCCAGTAGTATATTCCGCCAGGGGTTGGGCTCTGGGGCCAACGTCCTGACTTTC
TRBD1 TRBJ1-4 . TRBV5-1 CASSFGWGQGNEKLFF TGCGCCAGCAGCTTTGGGTGGGGACAGGGGAACGAAAAACTGTTTTTT
. TRBJ1-2 . TRBV7-9 CASSYYSVKGYTF TGTGCCAGCAGCTACTACAGTGTGAAAGGCTACACCTTC
. TRBJ1-1 . TRBV6-1 CASSAGNRDYHVEAFF TGTGCCAGCAGTGCAGGGAACAGAGACTATCACGTTGAAGCTTTCTTT
. TRBJ2-6 . TRBV6-5 CASSPDRAGANVLTF TGTGCCAGCAGCCCAGACAGAGCTGGGGCCAACGTCCTGACTTTC